The next 7 T cell receptor beta chains were all read from a single sample in a study of cytomegalovirus exposure and HLA in healthy donors. The PCR employed 60 Vbeta primers together with 13 Jbeta primers. The protocol was immunoSEQ multiplex PCR, while the TCRdb copy is restricted to in-frame clones and leaves out a portion. The sample has about 140,000 clones, 88% seen once; the top ten hold roughly 0.5%. The specimen was PBMCs. The receptors originated from a middle-aged woman in good health and CMV-seronegative.

The chain employs TRBV29-1 and TRBJ2-1, with 13 bases fitting TRBD2. Per the germline V gene, CDR1 is SQVTM and CDR2 is ANQGSEA. The CDR3 runs 14 residues. Trimming removed 8 bases from V and 4 bases from J; junction bases left unmatched: 5. CDR3 residues: CSTRLAGGYNEQFF. CDR3 nucleotides: TGCAGCACAAGACTAGCGGGAGGATACAATGAGCAGTTCTTC.

This clone was seen only a few times. The chain recombines TRBV4-2 with TRBJ2-1, with TRBD2 matching over 13 bases. The CDR3 extends over 15 amino acids. Germline V gene lookup returns CDR1 LGHNA and CDR2 YNFKEQ. Losses at the gene ends were 3 bases for V and 5 bases for J; bases not matched to a gene: 1. The CDR3 DNA sequence: TGTGCCAGCAGCCACGGACTAGCGGGGGACAATGAGCAGTTCTTC. Its translation: CASSHGLAGDNEQFF.

The CDR3 reads CASSSGSSVVSTDTQYF. The CDR3 bases are TGTGCCAGCAGCTCCGGCTCTAGCGTAGTTAGCACAGATACGCAGTATTTT. The chain employs TRBV11-3 and TRBJ2-3; D might be TRBD2 (6 bases). The CDR3 runs 17 residues. CDR1 SGHNT and CDR2 YENEEA come from the germline V gene. The V gene lost 4 bases and the J gene lost 0 bases, with 17 bases spanning the gap.

The V and J genes are TRBV4-3 and TRBJ2-2, with 7 bases fitting TRBD1. CDR1 LGHNA and CDR2 YSLEER come from the germline V gene. The trim removed 0 bases at V and 3 bases at J, leaving 4 bases unmatched. The CDR3 has 16 amino acids. The CDR3 loop reads CASSQDRGTDTGELFF. The DNA for the CDR3 is TGCGCCAGCAGCCAAGATAGGGGGACAGACACCGGGGAGCTGTTTTTT.

This clone was observed a single time. Other DNA sequences within the sample encode an identical CDR3. The chain combines TRBV5-1 with TRBJ2-1; 14 nucleotides line up with TRBD2. Losses at the gene ends were 3 bases for V and 9 bases for J; bases not matched to a gene: 8. CDR3 length equals 16 residues. Germline loops: CDR1 SGHRS, CDR2 YFSETQ. The CDR3 DNA follows: TGCGCCAGCAGCTCTACGGGACTAGCGGGAGTCGGTGAGCAGTTCTTC. It translates to CASSSTGLAGVGEQFF.

This clone was found once. The chain couples TRBV5-1 to TRBJ2-2; 8 nucleotides match TRBD1. CDR1 is SGHRS and CDR2 is YFSETQ in the germline V gene. V was pared by 7 bases and J by 4 bases, with 6 bases of the junction left unmatched. The CDR3 runs 14 residues. The CDR3 spells CASGRQGFTGELFF. The CDR3 DNA reads TGCGCCAGCGGGCGACAGGGGTTCACCGGGGAGCTGTTTTTT.

V gene TRBV11-3 combines with J gene TRBJ2-1; perhaps TRBD2 as D (7 bases). The CDR3 runs to 16 residues. Trimming removed 6 bases at V and 1 base at J, with 16 bases between. The germline gives CDR1 SGHNT, CDR2 YENEEA. The CDR3: CASSRGAPISYNEQFF. Here the CDR3 DNA reads TGTGCCAGCAGTCGGGGGGCCCCAATATCCTACAATGAGCAGTTCTTC.